The clone carrying this T cell receptor (beta chain) was detected only once. The germline V gene encodes CDR1 SEHNR and CDR2 FQNEAQ (reference sequence). The CDR3 contains 18 residues. J gave up 1 base and V 0 bases, and 9 bases lay outside the gene matches. The data were obtained in a study of T cell changes during pregnancy in multiple sclerosis. Profiled with immunoSEQ multiplex PCR; TCRdb holds only in-frame clones, not every one. The data show some 31,000 clones, roughly nine tenths seen once. The sequence derives from a female donor with multiple sclerosis, enrolled in a pregnancy study. Material: CD8+ T cells from peripheral blood mononuclear cells, obtained in the second trimester of pregnancy. The chain employs TRBV7-9 and TRBJ2-3, with 8 positions matching TRBD2. CDR3 DNA sequence: TGTGCCAGCAGCTTAGCGCTAGAAGCGGGAGTTCGCACAGATACGCAGTATTTT. This encodes CASSLALEAGVRTDTQYF.